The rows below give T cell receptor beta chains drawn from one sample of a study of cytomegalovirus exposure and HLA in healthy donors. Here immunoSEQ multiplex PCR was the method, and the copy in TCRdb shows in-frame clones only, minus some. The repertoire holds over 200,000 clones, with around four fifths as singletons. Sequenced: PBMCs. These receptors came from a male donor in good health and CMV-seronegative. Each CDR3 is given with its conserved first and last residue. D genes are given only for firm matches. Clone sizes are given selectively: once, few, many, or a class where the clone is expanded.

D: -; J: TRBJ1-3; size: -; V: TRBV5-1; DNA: TGCGCCAGCAGCTCAGATACTGGAAACACCATATATTTT; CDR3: CASSSDTGNTIYF
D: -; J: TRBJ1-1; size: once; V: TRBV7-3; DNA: TGTGCCAGCAGCCCGGGGGGGTCCCACACTGAAGCTTTCTTT; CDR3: CASSPGGSHTEAFF
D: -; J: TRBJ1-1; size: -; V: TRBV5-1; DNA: TGCGCCAGCAGCTTGCCGACAGACACTGAAGCTTTCTTT; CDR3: CASSLPTDTEAFF
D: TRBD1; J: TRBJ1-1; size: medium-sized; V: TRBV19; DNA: TGTGCCAGCTCGACAGGGAAGAGCACTGAAGCTTTCTTT; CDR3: CASSTGKSTEAFF
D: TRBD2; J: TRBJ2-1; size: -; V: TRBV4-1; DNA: TGCGCCAGCAGCCAACCATGGGGAGGGTCAAAGTACAATGAGCAGTTCTTC; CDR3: CASSQPWGGSKYNEQFF
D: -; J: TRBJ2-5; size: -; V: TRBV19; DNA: TGTGCCACTAACTTTAGGGGTGGCGAGACCCAGTACTTC; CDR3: CATNFRGGETQYF
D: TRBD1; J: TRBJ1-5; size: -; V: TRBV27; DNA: TGTGCCAGCAGTTTACAGGGGGCAAATCAGCCCCAGCATTTT; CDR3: CASSLQGANQPQHF
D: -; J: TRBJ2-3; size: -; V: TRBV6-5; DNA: TGTGCCAGCAGTGAAGTACACGATACGCAGTATTTT; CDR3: CASSEVHDTQYF
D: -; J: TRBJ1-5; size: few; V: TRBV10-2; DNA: TGCGCCAGCAGTTCGGTCCCTAATCAGCCCCAGCATTTT; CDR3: CASSSVPNQPQHF
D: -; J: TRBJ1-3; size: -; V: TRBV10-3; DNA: TGTGCCATCAGTAACAGTAGCTCTGGAAACACCATATATTTT; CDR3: CAISNSSSGNTIYF
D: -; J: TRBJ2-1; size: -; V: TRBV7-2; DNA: TGTGCCAGCAGCCCTCCCTCTAATGAGCAGTTCTTC; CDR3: CASSPPSNEQFF
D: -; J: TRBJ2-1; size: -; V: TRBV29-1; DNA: TGCAGCGCTCAGGGGGAAGGGGGGAATGAGCAGTTCTTC; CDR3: CSAQGEGGNEQFF
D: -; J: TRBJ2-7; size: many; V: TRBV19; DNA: TGTGCCAGTAGTATAGTCGACAATTACGAGCAGTACTTC; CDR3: CASSIVDNYEQYF
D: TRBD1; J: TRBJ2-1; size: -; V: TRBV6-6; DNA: TGTGCCAGCAGTGGAGTACAGGGGTTGTTCTTC; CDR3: CASSGVQGLFF
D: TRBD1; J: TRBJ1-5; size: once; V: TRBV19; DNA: TGTGCCAGTAGTGAACAGGGGGGAAGCAATCAGCCCCAGCATTTT; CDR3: CASSEQGGSNQPQHF
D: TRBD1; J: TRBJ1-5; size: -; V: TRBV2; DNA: TGTGCCAGCAGTGGAGGGGGCCACCAGCCCCAGCATTTT; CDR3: CASSGGGHQPQHF
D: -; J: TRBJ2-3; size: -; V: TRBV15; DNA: TGTGCCACCAGCATAGTGTCTGCAGATACGCAGTATTTT; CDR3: CATSIVSADTQYF
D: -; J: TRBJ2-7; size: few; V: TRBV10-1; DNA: TGCGCCAGCAGTGAGAGAAGCACCTACGAGCAGTACTTC; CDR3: CASSERSTYEQYF
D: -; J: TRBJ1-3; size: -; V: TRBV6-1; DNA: TGTGCCAGCAGTGACGGTCTCTCTGGAAACACCATATATTTT; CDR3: CASSDGLSGNTIYF
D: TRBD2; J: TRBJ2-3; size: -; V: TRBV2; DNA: TGTGCCAGCAGTGGGGCGGGAGGGCCCCGAGATACGCAGTATTTT; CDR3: CASSGAGGPRDTQYF
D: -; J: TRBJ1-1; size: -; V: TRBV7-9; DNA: TGTTCCAGCAGCGGACTTAGAGTTGAAGCTTTCTTT; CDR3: CSSSGLRVEAFF
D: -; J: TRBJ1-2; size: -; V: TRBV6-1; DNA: TGTGCCAGCAGTGAATGGGGGCCCAATGGCTACACCTTC; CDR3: CASSEWGPNGYTF
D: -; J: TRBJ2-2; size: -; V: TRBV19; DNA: TGTGCCAGTAGTATTAGTCAGGGGGGTTACACCGGGGAGCTGTTTTTT; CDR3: CASSISQGGYTGELFF
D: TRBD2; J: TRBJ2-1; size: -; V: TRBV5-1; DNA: TGCGCCAGCCGCCCTCTAGCGGGGCCCTACAATGAGCAGTTCTTC; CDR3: CASRPLAGPYNEQFF
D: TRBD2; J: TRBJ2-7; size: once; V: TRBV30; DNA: TGTGCCTGGAGTGTACGGGGAGGGCCGGACTACGAGCAGTACTTC; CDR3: CAWSVRGGPDYEQYF
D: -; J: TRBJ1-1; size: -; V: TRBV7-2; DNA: TGTGCCAGCAGCTTAGCGCCGAGCTTTGAAGCTTTCTTT; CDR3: CASSLAPSFEAFF
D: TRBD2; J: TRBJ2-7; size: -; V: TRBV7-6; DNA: TGTGCCAGCAGAGCGGGGTTCGGCTCCTACGAGCAGTACTTC; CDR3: CASRAGFGSYEQYF
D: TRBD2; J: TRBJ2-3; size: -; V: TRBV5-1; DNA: TGCGCCAGCAGCCCCGGGACTAGCGGGGGCACAGATACGCAGTATTTT; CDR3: CASSPGTSGGTDTQYF
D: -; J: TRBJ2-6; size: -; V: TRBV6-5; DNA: TGTGCCAGCAGTTACTCGAGGGGACTCAGGGCCAACGTCCTGACTTTC; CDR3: CASSYSRGLRANVLTF
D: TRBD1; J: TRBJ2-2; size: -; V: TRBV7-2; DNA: TGTGCCAGCTACGACAGGGGGCAGATCGGGGAGCTGTTTTTT; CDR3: CASYDRGQIGELFF
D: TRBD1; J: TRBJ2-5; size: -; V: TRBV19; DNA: TGTGCCAGTAGTATCCTCGACAGGGGAGGTGAGACCCAGTACTTC; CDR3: CASSILDRGGETQYF
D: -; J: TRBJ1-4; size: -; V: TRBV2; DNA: TGTGCCAGCAACCGGAACAGGTTCGAAAAACTGTTTTTT; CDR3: CASNRNRFEKLFF
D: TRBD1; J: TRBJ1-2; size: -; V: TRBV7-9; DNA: TGTGCCAGCAGCTTCCTGCCCTTATCGGACAGGGGTTGGAGTTATGGCTACACCTTC; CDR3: CASSFLPLSDRGWSYGYTF
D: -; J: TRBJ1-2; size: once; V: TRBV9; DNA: TGTGCCAGCAGCGTAGATATGATGGGCCGACCCTCTAACTATGGCTACACCTTC; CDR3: CASSVDMMGRPSNYGYTF
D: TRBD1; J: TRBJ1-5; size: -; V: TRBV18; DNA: TGTGCCAGCTCACTGGAACAGGGGGCCCTCAATCAGCCCCAGCATTTT; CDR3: CASSLEQGALNQPQHF
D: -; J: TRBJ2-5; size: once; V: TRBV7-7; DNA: TGTGCCAGCAGCTCCACCGGGGAGACCCAGTACTTC; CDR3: CASSSTGETQYF
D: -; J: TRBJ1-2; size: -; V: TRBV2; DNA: TGTGCCAGCAGTGAACGGGGGGGCCACTATGGCTACACCTTC; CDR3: CASSERGGHYGYTF
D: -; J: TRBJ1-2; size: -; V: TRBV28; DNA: TGTGCCAGCAGTCCTCAGGCTGGCTACACCTTC; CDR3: CASSPQAGYTF
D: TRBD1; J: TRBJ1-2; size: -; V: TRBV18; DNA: TGTGCCAGCTCACCACCAGGACAGGGAGGGTATGGCTACACCTTC; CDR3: CASSPPGQGGYGYTF
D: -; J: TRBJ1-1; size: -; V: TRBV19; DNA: TGTGCCAGTAGTCCGGACGGGGCGGGACCAAAGTGGACTGAAGCTTTCTTT; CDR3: CASSPDGAGPKWTEAFF
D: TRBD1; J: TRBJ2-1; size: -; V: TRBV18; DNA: TGTGCCAGCTCACCGACAGGGGGCCAGATCGAGCAGTTCTTC; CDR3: CASSPTGGQIEQFF